The clone carrying this TCR beta chain appeared a few times. Its antigen is unidentified. The data belong to a study of type 1 regulatory T cells. The V gene's germline CDR1 is SGHRS and CDR2 YFSETQ. The CDR3 sequence is 16 residues long. V dropped 4 bases and J dropped 1 base, with 17 bases sitting between them. From the reads, TCRdb called clonotypes with MiXCR, one entry per CDR3 protein. The table records about 42,000 distinct CDR3 sequences, 9% to 15% of them present only once. The specimen sequenced was cultured non-Tr1 T cells, either the whole culture or a sorted T cell fraction (not recorded which). This TCR was sampled from a human donor in good health. The chain is built from TRBV5-1 and TRBJ1-1; D is ambiguous. The CDR3 sequence: CASSPVYRGPNTEAFF. The DNA for the CDR3 is TGCGCCAGCAGCCCAGTCTATCGAGGACCGAACACTGAAGCTTTCTTT.